The next 2 T cell receptor beta chains were all read from a single sample in a study of blood T cell repertoires in COVID-19. Here immunoSEQ multiplex PCR was the method, and the copy in TCRdb shows in-frame clones only, minus some. The sample lists 200,000 or so clones, around nine tenths occurring once. The sample was peripheral blood. The receptors here all came from a man aged 45-65 years with COVID-19, enrolled during active disease.

The V and J genes are TRBV7-2 and TRBJ2-3; 11 nucleotides align to TRBD2. Germline CDR1 and CDR2: SGHTA and FQGNSA. The CDR3 contains 17 residues. V was clipped by 5 bases and J by 0 bases; unmatched bases: 7. This chain's CDR3 is CASSTYLAGGSTDTQYF. CDR3 sequence (DNA): TGTGCCAGCAGCACTTACCTAGCGGGGGGAAGCACAGATACGCAGTATTTT.

The gene calls are TRBV7-6 and TRBJ2-1; 10 positions match TRBD2. The V gene's germline CDR1 is SGHVS and CDR2 FNYEAQ. The CDR3 extends over 13 amino acids. The J segment lost 8 bases and the V segment lost 4 bases, leaving 2 bases of the junction unmatched. The CDR3 region is CASSSSGSDEQFF. The CDR3 DNA reads as TGTGCCAGCAGCTCTAGCGGGAGTGATGAGCAGTTCTTC.